The 5 T cell receptor beta chains listed next were all sequenced from one sample in a study of blood T cell repertoires in COVID-19. Method: immunoSEQ multiplex PCR; TCRdb's copy keeps in-frame clones and lacks some. The table includes around 300,000 clones, about 89% detected once. Sequenced input: PBMCs or T cells enriched from blood (not recorded which). Source of these receptors: a young woman who had recovered from COVID-19.

Concerning this clone: Given a much more abundant clone one base away, this may be a read error. The chain employs TRBV19 and TRBJ2-7, with 7 bases lining up with TRBD1. The CDR3 runs 15 residues. Trimming at V came to 4 bases and at J to 2 bases, leaving 8 bases not matched to a gene. The germline V gene encodes CDR1 LNHDA and CDR2 SQIVND (reference sequence). The CDR3 DNA reads as TGTGCCAGTAGTACATACCAGGGACAGCCCTACGAGCAGTACTTC. Amino acid sequence: CASSTYQGQPYEQYF.

The CDR3 DNA reads as TGTGCCAGCAGTTACCGTGCGCAAGCAGAAAAACTGTTTTTT. It translates to CASSYRAQAEKLFF. J is TRBJ1-4 and V is TRBV6-2 or TRBV6-3; no reliable D call. The germline V and J ends were trimmed by 2 bases and 8 bases, with 12 bases remaining between them. Per the germline V gene, CDR1 is MNHEY and CDR2 is SVGEGT. This CDR3 is 14 amino acids long.

The gene calls are TRBV11-1 and TRBJ2-3; TRBD2 matches 9 bases. CDR1 is SGHAT and CDR2 is FQDESV in the germline V gene (reference sequence). The J segment lost 4 bases and the V segment lost 3 bases, leaving 5 bases of the junction unmatched. This CDR3 spans 15 amino acids. The CDR3 DNA follows: TGTGCCAGCAGCTTCAGCGGGGGGACCGCAGATACGCAGTATTTT. It yields the protein CASSFSGGTADTQYF.

The J gene is TRBJ2-2, the V gene TRBV18; 8 bases align to TRBD1. Trimming took 3 bases from V and 0 from J; bases not matched to a gene: 3. Per germline, CDR1 KGHSH and CDR2 LQKENI. This CDR3 contains 16 residues. The CDR3 loop is CASSPRDRTNTGELFF. The CDR3 coding sequence is TGTGCCAGCTCACCCAGGGACAGGACGAACACCGGGGAGCTGTTTTTT.

The chain uses TRBV3-1 (or the pseudogene TRBV3-2) and TRBJ2-7; 7 nucleotides match TRBD1. This CDR3 has 14 amino acids. V lost 4 bases to trimming and J lost 4 bases; unmatched junction nucleotides: 7. Germline CDR1 is LGHDT and CDR2 is YNNKEL (reference sequence). The CDR3 sequence is CASSRQGRTYEQYF. The CDR3 DNA follows: TGTGCCAGCAGCCGACAGGGCCGAACATACGAGCAGTACTTC.